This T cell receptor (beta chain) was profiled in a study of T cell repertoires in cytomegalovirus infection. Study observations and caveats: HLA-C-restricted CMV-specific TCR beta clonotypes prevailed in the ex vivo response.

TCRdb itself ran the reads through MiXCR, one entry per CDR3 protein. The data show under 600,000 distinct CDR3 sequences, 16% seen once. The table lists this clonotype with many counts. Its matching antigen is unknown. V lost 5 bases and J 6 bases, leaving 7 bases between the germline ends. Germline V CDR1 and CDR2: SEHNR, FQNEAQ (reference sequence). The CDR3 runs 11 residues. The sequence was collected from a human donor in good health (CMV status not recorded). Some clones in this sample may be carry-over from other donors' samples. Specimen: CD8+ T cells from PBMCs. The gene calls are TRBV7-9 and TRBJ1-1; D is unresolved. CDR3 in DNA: TGTGCCAGCAGCACCGCACCTGAAGCTTTCTTT. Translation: CASSTAPEAFF.